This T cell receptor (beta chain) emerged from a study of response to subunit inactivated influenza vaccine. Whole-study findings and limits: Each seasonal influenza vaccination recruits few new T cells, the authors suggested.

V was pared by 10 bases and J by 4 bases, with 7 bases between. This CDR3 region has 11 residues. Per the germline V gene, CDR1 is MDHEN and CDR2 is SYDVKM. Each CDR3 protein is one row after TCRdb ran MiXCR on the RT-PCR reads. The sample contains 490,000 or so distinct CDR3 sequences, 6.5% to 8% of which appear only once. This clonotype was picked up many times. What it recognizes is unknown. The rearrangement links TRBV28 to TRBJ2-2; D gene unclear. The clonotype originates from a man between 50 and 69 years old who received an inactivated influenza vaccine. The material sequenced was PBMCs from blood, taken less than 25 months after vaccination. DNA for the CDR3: TGTGCCACCACGGGCACCGGGGAGCTGTTTTTT. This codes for CATTGTGELFF.